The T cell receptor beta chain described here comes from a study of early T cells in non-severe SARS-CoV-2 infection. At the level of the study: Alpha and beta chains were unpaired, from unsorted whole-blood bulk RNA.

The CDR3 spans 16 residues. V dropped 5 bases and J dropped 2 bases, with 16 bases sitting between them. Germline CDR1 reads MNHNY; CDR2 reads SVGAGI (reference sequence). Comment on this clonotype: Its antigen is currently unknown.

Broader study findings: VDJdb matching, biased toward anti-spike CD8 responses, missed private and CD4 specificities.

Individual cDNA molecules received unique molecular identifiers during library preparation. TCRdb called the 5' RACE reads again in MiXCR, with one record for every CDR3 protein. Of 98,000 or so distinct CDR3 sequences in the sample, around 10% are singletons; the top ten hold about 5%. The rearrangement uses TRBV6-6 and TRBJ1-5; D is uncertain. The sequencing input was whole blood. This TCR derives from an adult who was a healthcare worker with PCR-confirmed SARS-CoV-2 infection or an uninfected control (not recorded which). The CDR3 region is CASSTPVSVGNQPQHF. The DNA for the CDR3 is TGTGCCAGCAGTACCCCAGTCAGTGTGGGCAATCAGCCCCAGCATTTT.